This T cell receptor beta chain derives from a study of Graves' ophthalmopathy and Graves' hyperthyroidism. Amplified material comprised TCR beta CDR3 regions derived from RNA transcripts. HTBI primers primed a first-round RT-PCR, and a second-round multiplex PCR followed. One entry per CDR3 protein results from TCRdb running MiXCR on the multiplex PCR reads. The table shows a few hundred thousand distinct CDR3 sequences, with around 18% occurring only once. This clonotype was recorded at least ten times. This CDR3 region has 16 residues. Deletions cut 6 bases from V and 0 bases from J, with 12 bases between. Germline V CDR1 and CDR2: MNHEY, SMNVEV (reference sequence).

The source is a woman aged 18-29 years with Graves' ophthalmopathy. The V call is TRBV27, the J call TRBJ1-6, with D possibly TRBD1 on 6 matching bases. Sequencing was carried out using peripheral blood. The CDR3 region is CASSMQGSSYNSPLHF. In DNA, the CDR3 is TGTGCCAGCAGCATGCAGGGGTCCTCCTATAATTCACCCCTCCACTTT.